The sequence of this TCR beta chain was determined in a study of cytomegalovirus exposure and HLA in healthy donors. Study-wide background: Previous work identified roughly 120 million unique TCR beta sequences from around 200 million T cells. Tens of millions of unique TCRs, all from HLA-typed donors, were included in an early release of the data.

Amplification used 60 Vbeta primers and 13 Jbeta primers. Measured with immunoSEQ multiplex PCR; TCRdb has only the in-frame clones, and not every one. This table holds more than 95,000 clones. In germline, CDR1 is SGHRS, CDR2 YFSETQ. With 1 base removed from V and 0 bases from J, the gap between germline ends came to 14 bases. The CDR3 length is 18 residues. Study outcomes and limitations: According to the study, 150 to 200 TCR beta chains were cytomegalovirus-associated. TCR beta V- and J-gene trimming was later associated with a missense DCLRE1C variant.

As for this clone: Its antigen is undetermined.

This TCR came from a man aged 35-49 years in good health and CMV-seronegative. The chain uses TRBV5-1 and TRBJ2-6, with D tentatively TRBD2 (6 bases). The sample was PBMCs. The DNA of the CDR3 is TGCGCCAGCAGCTTGAGTCAGCGGGCGAACTCTGGGGCCAACGTCCTGACTTTC. It is translated as CASSLSQRANSGANVLTF.